This T cell receptor (beta chain) was identified during a study of control samples from healthy donors and cancer patients. Profiled with immunoSEQ multiplex PCR; TCRdb holds only in-frame clones, not every one. The sample yields around 80,000 clones, roughly nine tenths seen once. CDR1 is SGHRS and CDR2 is YFSETQ in the germline V gene. The germline V and J ends were trimmed by 4 bases and 2 bases, with 16 bases remaining between them. The CDR3 runs to 16 residues. The gene calls are TRBV5-1 and TRBJ2-1; possible D gene TRBD1, 5 bases. This receptor was obtained from a man aged 50-60 years in good health. Sample: blood. This CDR3 reads CASSPGMKGPYNEQFF. In DNA, the CDR3 is TGCGCCAGCAGCCCAGGGATGAAGGGGCCCTACAATGAGCAGTTCTTC.